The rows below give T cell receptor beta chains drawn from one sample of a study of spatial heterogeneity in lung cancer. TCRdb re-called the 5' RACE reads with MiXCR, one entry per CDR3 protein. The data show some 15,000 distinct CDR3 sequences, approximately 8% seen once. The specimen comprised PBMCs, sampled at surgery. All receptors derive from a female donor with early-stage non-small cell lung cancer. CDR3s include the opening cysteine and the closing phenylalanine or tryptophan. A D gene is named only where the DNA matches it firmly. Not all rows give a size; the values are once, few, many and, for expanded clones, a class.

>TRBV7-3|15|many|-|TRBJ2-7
TGTGCCAGCAGCTTAACTGGCAGGGGAGCCTACGAGCAGTACTTC
CASSLTGRGAYEQYF
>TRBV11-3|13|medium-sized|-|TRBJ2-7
TGTGCCAGCAGTCTAGGGGGTTCCTACGAGCAGTACTTC
CASSLGGSYEQYF
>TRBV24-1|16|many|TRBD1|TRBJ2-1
TGTGCCACCAGTGATTTTGGGGCCACTAAGGACAGGGGTCTTTTCTTC
CATSDFGATKDRGLFF
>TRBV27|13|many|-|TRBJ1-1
TGTGCCAGTCGAGGAGTCATGAACACTGAAGCTTTCTTT
CASRGVMNTEAFF
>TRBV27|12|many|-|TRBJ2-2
TGTGCCAGCAGTCCCTATACCGGGGAGCTGTTTTTT
CASSPYTGELFF
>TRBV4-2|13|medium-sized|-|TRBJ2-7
TGTGCCAGCAGCCAAAAGGGTGCGGGCGAGCAGTACTTC
CASSQKGAGEQYF
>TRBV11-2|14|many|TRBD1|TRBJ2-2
TGTGCCAGCAGCTCGCGACAGGGCATGGGGGAGCTGTTTTTT
CASSSRQGMGELFF
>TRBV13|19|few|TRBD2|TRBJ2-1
TGTGCCAGCAGCTGGGAAATGGGACTAGCGGGGGACTCCTACAATGAGCAGTTCTTC
CASSWEMGLAGDSYNEQFF
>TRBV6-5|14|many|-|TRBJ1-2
TGTGCCAGCAGTACCGTCGCCAGGGCCCATGGCTACACCTTC
CASSTVARAHGYTF
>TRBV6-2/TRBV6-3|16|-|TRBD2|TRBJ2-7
TGTGCCAGCAGCGACGCCGGGACTAGCGGGGGCTACGAGCAGTACTTC
CASSDAGTSGGYEQYF
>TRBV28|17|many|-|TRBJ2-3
TGTGCCAGCAGTTCCCGCACCGTAGCATCTCGGGCAGATACGCAGTATTTT
CASSSRTVASRADTQYF
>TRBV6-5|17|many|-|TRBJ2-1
TGTGCCAGCAGTTACGCCGCAGGGAGCCCGTCCTACAATGAGCAGTTCTTC
CASSYAAGSPSYNEQFF
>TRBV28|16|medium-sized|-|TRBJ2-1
TGTGCCAGCAGTTCCCACTCGTCGGGGAACTACAATGAGCAGTTCTTC
CASSSHSSGNYNEQFF
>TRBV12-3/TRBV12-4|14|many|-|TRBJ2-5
TGTGCCAGCAGTTTCGGGGCAGGGTGGGAGACCCAGTACTTC
CASSFGAGWETQYF
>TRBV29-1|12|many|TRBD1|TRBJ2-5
TGCAGCGTCGGGACAGGAGGCGAGACCCAGTACTTC
CSVGTGGETQYF
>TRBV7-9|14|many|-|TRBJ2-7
TGTGCCGGCAGCTTTGCTAGGGGCCCCTACGAGCAGTACTTC
CAGSFARGPYEQYF
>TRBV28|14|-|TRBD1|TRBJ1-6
TGTGCCACAGGGGGTAGCTCCTATAATTCACCCCTCCACTTT
CATGGSSYNSPLHF
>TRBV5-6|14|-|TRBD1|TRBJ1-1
TGTGCCAGCAGCTTCGGTCAGGGGGCCACTGAAGCTTTCTTT
CASSFGQGATEAFF
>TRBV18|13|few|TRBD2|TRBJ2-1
TGTGCCAGCTCACCCAGCGGGGAGGGTGAGCAGTTCTTC
CASSPSGEGEQFF
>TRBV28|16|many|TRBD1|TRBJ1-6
TGTGCCAGCAGTTTATACTCCGGGACAGCCTTGGGGTCCCTCCACTTT
CASSLYSGTALGSLHF
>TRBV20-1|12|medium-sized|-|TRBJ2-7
TGCAGTGCTTGGACAGCTTCCTACGAGCAGTACTTC
CSAWTASYEQYF
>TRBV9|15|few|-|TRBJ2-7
TGTGCCAGCAGCGAGACCCCGAGAGATTTCGACGAGCAGTACTTC
CASSETPRDFDEQYF
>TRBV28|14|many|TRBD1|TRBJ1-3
TGTGCCAGCAGTTCAGGGGGCGCTGGAAACACCATATATTTT
CASSSGGAGNTIYF
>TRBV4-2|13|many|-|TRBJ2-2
TGTGCCAGCAGCCAAGGGGCGGTCCGGGAGCTGTTTTTT
CASSQGAVRELFF
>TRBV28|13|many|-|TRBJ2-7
TGTGCCAGCAGTTTGTCGGTACCCTACGAGCAGTACTTC
CASSLSVPYEQYF
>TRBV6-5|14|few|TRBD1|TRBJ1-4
TGTGCCAGCAGAGTGACAGGGGAAAATGAAAAACTGTTTTTT
CASRVTGENEKLFF
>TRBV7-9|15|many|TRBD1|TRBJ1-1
TGTGCCAGCAGCCGAACGGGACAGGGGGACACTGAAGCTTTCTTT
CASSRTGQGDTEAFF
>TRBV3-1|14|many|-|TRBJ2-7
TGTGCCAGCAGCCAACAGCACAGGGTCCGCGAGCAGTACTTC
CASSQQHRVREQYF
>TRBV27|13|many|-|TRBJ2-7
TGTGCCAGCAGTCCATACGGTCGGTACGAGCAGTACTTC
CASSPYGRYEQYF
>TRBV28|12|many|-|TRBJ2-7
TGTGCCAGCACGGGAGAGGCCTACGAGCAGTACTTC
CASTGEAYEQYF
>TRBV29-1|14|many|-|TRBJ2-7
TGCAGCGTTGGAGACAGGTTGAGCTCCTACGAGCAGTACTTC
CSVGDRLSSYEQYF
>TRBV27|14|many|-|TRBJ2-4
TGTGCCAGCAGTGGAGTCTTAGCCAAAAACATTCAGTACTTC
CASSGVLAKNIQYF
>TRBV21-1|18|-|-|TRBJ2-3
TGTGCCAGCAGCAAATCCTGTCGGGAAGAGGTATGCACAGATACGCAGTATTTT
CASSKSCREEVCTDTQYF
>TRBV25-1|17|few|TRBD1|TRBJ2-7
TGTGCCAGCAGTGAAACGGGAGCCGGGACAGGGTACGGCGAGCAGTACTTC
CASSETGAGTGYGEQYF
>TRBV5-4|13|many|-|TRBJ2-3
TGTGCCAGCAGCTGGACAGGCACAGATACGCAGTATTTT
CASSWTGTDTQYF
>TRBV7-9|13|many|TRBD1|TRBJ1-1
TGTGCCAGCTTTGGACAGGGGAACACTGAAGCTTTCTTT
CASFGQGNTEAFF
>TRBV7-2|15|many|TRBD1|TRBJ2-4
TGTGCCAGCAGCTTATGGGACAGGTGGGGCAACATTCAGTACTTC
CASSLWDRWGNIQYF